This TCR beta chain was obtained from a study of T cells in Graves' hyperthyroidism and ophthalmopathy. Between the trimmed V and J ends, which lost 0 bases and 0 bases, there was a span of 12 bases. The CDR3 has 15 residues. Germline CDR1 and CDR2: DFQATT and SNEGSKA (reference sequence). This clonotype showed up many times. Amplified TCR beta CDR3 regions derived from RNA transcripts. An initial round of RT-PCR targeting the TCR CDR3 relied on the HTBI primer set. TCRdb processed the multiplex PCR reads anew with MiXCR; each CDR3 protein has one entry. The data show roughly 280,000 distinct CDR3 sequences, over 15% seen once.

The sequence was obtained from a woman in her sixties or seventies with Graves' ophthalmopathy. This chain uses TRBV20-1 with TRBJ2-7, with D uncertain. The sample consisted of blood. CDR3 DNA: TGCAGTGCTAGAGATCCGAGGACCTTCTCCTACGAGCAGTACTTC. Its translation: CSARDPRTFSYEQYF.